Sequencing of this TCR beta chain was carried out in a study of immune cell composition in non-small cell lung cancer. Study results and limitations: Clones >0.5% enriched in tumour were rarer in adenocarcinoma (about 33%) than squamous (75%). Dominant in vivo tumour-associated clones were not shown to share tumour-reactive sequences. Tumour TCR-beta clonality was not significantly tied to smoking pack-years.

Worth noting for this clone: The antigen is unknown.

TCRdb keeps only in-frame clones here, not all; method: immunoSEQ multiplex PCR. The data hold roughly 4,700 clones, with around 82% observed a single time. From germline, CDR1 is LGHNA and CDR2 YSLEER. V was clipped by 1 base and J by 3 bases; unmatched bases: 0. The CDR3 length is 14 residues. This TCR was sampled from a human donor with non-small cell lung cancer. The sequenced sample consisted of lung tumor tissue. V usage is TRBV4-3 and J usage is TRBJ2-4; 7 bases are a match to TRBD1. CDR3 DNA sequence: TGCGCCAGCAGCCAAGCAGGGGGCAAAAACATTCAGTACTTC. This sequence encodes CASSQAGGKNIQYF.